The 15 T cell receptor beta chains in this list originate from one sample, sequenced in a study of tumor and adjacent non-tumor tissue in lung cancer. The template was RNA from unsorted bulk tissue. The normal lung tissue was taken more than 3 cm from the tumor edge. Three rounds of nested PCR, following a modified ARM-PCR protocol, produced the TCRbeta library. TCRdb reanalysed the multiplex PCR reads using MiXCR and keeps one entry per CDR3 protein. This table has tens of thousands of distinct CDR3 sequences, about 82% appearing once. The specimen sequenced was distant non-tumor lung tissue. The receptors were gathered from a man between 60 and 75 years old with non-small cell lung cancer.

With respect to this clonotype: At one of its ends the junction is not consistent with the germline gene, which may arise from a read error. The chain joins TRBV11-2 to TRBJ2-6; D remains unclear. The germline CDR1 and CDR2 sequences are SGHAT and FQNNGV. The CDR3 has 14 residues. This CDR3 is CNSSPISGANFLTF. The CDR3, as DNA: TGTAACAGCAGTCCTATCTCTGGAGCCAACTTCCTGACTTTC.

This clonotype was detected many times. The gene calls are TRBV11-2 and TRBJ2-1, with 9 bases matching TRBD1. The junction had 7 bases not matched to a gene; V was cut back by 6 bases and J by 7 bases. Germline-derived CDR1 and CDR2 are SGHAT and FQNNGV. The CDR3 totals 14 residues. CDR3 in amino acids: CASRAGTGKNEQFF. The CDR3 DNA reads TGTGCCAGCAGAGCCGGGACAGGGAAGAATGAGCAGTTCTTC.

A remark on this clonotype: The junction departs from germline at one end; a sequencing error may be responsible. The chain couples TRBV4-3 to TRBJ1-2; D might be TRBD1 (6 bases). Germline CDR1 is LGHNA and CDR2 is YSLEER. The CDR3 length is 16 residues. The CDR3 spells CTSNQDHAGDPYGYTF. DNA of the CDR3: TGCACCAGCAACCAAGATCACGCAGGGGACCCTTATGGCTACACCTTC.

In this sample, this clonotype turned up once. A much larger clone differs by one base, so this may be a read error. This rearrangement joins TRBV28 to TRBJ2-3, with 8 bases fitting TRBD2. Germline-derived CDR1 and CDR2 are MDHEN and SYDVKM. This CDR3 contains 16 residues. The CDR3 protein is CASSRHSGGPTDKQYF. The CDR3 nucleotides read TGTGCCAGCAGCCGCCACTCGGGAGGGCCGACAGATAAGCAGTATTTT. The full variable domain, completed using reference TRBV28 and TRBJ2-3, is DVKVTQSSRYLVKRTGEKVFLECVQDMDHENMFWYRQDPGLGLRLIYFSYDVKMKEKGDIPEGYSVSREKKERFSLILESASTNQTSMYLCASSRHSGGPTDKQYFGPGTRLTVL.

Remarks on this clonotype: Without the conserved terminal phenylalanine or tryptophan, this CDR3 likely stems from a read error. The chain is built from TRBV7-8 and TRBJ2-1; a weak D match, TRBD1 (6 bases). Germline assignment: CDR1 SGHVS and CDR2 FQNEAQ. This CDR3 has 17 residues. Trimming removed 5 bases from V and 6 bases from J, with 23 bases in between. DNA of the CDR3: TGTGCCAGCAGCGGTATTGGGACATGGTTGGAAGTCAATGAGCAGTTCTCC. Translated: CASSGIGTWLEVNEQFS.

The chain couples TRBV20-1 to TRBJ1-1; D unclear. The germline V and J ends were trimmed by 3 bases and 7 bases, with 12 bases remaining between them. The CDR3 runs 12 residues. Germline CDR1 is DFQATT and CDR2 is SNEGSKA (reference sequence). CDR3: CSASVQRNEAFF. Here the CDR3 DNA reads TGCAGTGCTAGTGTACAGCGGAATGAAGCTTTCTTT.

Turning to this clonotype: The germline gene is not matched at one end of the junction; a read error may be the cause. The CDR3 DNA reads as TGCAGTGCTAGAGGGACAGGGGGCTCACTAGAGACCCACTACTTC. This gives the protein CSARGTGGSLETHYF. The chain recombines TRBV20-1 with TRBJ2-5; 11 bases are shared with TRBD1. This CDR3 spans 15 amino acids. Germline CDR1 is DFQATT and CDR2 is SNEGSKA (reference sequence).

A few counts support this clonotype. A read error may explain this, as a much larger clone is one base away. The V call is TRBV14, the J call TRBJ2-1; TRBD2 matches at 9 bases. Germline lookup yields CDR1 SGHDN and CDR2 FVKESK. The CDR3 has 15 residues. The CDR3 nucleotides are TGTGTCAGCAGCCAAGGGAGGACTAGCGTTAATGAGCAGTTCTTC. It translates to CVSSQGRTSVNEQFF. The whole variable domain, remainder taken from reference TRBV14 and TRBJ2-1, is EAGVTQFPSHSVIEKGQTVTLRCDPISGHDNLYWYRRVMGKEIKFLLHFVKESKQDESGMPNNRFLAERTGGTYSTLKVQPAELEDSGVYFCVSSQGRTSVNEQFFGPGTRLTVL.

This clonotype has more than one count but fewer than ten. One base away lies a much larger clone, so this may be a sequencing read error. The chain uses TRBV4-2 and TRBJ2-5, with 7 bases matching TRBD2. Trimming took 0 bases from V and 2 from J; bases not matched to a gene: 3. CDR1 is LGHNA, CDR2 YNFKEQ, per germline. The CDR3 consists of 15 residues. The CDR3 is CASSQEGGSQETQYF. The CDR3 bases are TGTGCCAGCAGCCAAGAGGGAGGGTCTCAAGAGACCCAGTACTTC.

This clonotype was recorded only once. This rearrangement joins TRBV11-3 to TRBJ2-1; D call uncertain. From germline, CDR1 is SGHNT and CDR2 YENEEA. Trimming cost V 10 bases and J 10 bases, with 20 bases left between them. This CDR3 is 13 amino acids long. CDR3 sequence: CANNLDLLREQFF. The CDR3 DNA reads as TGTGCCAACAACTTAGATCTTCTTAGAGAGCAGTTCTTC.

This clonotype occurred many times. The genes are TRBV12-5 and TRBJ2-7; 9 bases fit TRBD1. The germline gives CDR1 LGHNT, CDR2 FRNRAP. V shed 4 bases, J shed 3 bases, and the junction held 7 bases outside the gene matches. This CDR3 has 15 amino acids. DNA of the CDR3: TGTGCTAGTGGTTCCATGACAGGGGGACTCTACGAGCAGTACTTC. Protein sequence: CASGSMTGGLYEQYF.

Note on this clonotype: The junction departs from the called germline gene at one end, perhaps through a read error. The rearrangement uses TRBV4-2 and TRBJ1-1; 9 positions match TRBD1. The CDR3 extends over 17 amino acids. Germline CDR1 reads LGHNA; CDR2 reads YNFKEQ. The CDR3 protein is CASCQRTGAGLNTEAFF. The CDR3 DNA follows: TGTGCCAGCTGCCAAAGGACAGGGGCTGGGTTGAACACGGAAGCTTTCTTT.

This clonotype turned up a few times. CDR3 DNA: TGTGCCAGCAGCCGAGGACAGGATTTACGCACAGATACGCAGTATTTT. Translation: CASSRGQDLRTDTQYF. The rearrangement links TRBV28 to TRBJ2-3, with 7 bases that match TRBD1. The CDR3 length is 16 residues. V lost 6 bases, J lost 1 base, and 10 bases stayed unmatched. Germline V lookup: CDR1 MDHEN, CDR2 SYDVKM.

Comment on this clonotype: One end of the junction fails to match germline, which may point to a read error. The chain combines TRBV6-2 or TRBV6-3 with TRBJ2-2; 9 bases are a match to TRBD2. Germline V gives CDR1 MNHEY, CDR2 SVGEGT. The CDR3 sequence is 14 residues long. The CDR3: CASSSGTIFWEPLF. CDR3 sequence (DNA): TGTGCCAGTTCTAGCGGGACGATTTTTTGGGAGCCGTTATTT.

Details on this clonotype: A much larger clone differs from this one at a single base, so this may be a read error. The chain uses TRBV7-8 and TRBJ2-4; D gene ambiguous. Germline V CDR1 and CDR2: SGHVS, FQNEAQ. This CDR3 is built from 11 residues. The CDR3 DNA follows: TGTGCCGGCAGCCTTGCCTTTATTCAGTACTTC. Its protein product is CAGSLAFIQYF.